The rows below give T cell receptor beta chains drawn from one sample of a study of cytotoxic CD8 clonotypes in ibrutinib-treated CLL. Libraries were prepared by immunoSEQ multiplex PCR; TCRdb keeps only in-frame clonotypes and omits some of them. The sample carries 250,000 to 350,000 clones, approximately 76% recorded once. Specimen: PBMCs, collected at disease progression, from a patient treated with ibrutinib. These receptors came from a human donor with chronic lymphocytic leukemia. The CDR3 runs from the conserved cysteine through the conserved F or W. A D gene is named only where the DNA matches it firmly. Rows give clone size only sometimes, using once, few, many, or a class for an expanded clone.

D gene,V gene,J gene,clone size,CDR3 protein,CDR3 DNA
TRBD2,TRBV5-4,TRBJ2-3,.,CASSLALAGGPTDTQYF,TGTGCCAGCAGCTTGGCCTTAGCGGGGGGACCCACAGATACGCAGTATTTT
.,TRBV15,TRBJ2-7,.,CATSSQRSYEQYF,TGTGCCACCAGCAGCCAGAGATCCTACGAGCAGTACTTC
.,TRBV19,TRBJ1-4,.,CASSMGQVNEKLFF,TGTGCCAGTAGTATGGGGCAGGTGAATGAAAAACTGTTTTTT
.,TRBV29-1,TRBJ2-5,.,CSVELRAGETQYF,TGCAGCGTTGAATTGAGGGCCGGGGAGACCCAGTACTTC
.,TRBV6-5,TRBJ2-3,.,CASSYSNTQYF,TGTGCCAGCAGTTACTCAAATACGCAGTATTTT
.,TRBV7-8,TRBJ1-1,.,CASSGSPHANTEAFF,TGTGCCAGCAGCGGATCCCCTCACGCAAACACTGAAGCTTTCTTT
TRBD2,TRBV5-4,TRBJ2-3,once,CASSFWTSGERDTQYF,TGTGCCAGCAGCTTCTGGACTAGCGGAGAGCGGGATACGCAGTATTTT
.,TRBV4-1,TRBJ1-4,.,CASSQVGRDGGRRKLFF,TGCGCCAGCAGCCAAGTAGGGCGGGACGGCGGGCGCCGAAAACTGTTTTTT
.,TRBV9,TRBJ1-4,few,CASSPWGPGDEKLFF,TGTGCCAGCAGCCCGTGGGGCCCGGGGGATGAAAAACTGTTTTTT
.,TRBV28,TRBJ1-5,.,CASSYGGERDQPQHF,TGTGCCAGCAGTTACGGTGGGGAAAGGGATCAGCCCCAGCATTTT
.,TRBV19,TRBJ1-4,.,CASSIGQENEKLFF,TGTGCCAGTAGTATAGGACAGGAGAATGAAAAACTGTTTTTT
.,TRBV5-1,TRBJ2-5,.,CASSLGPQTQYF,TGCGCCAGCAGCTTGGGTCCTCAGACCCAGTACTTC
TRBD1,TRBV9,TRBJ1-4,once,CASSVAGGMDEKLFF,TGTGCCAGCAGCGTAGCAGGGGGGATGGATGAAAAACTGTTTTTT
.,TRBV29-1,TRBJ2-3,.,CSVVKPISTQYF,TGCAGCGTTGTGAAGCCAATTTCGACGCAGTATTTT
TRBD1,TRBV29-1,TRBJ1-2,.,CSVGTGGHGYTF,TGCAGCGTCGGGACAGGGGGCCATGGCTACACCTTC
.,TRBV7-6,TRBJ1-3,.,CASSLHRTASGNTIYF,TGTGCCAGCAGCTTACACAGGACCGCGTCTGGAAACACCATATATTTT
.,TRBV6-1,TRBJ1-3,.,CASSEEWFPGNTIYF,TGTGCCAGCAGTGAAGAATGGTTTCCTGGAAACACCATATATTTT
.,TRBV6-5,TRBJ1-2,.,CASSRPSYHGYTF,TGTGCCAGCAGCCGGCCCTCCTACCATGGCTACACCTTC
.,TRBV5-6,TRBJ1-3,.,CASSLGGRWGNTIYF,TGTGCCAGCAGCTTGGGGGGCAGGTGGGGAAACACCATATATTTT
.,TRBV5-1,TRBJ2-1,.,CASSSSLKGNNEQFF,TGCGCCAGCAGCTCCTCGCTAAAGGGGAACAATGAGCAGTTCTTC
TRBD1,TRBV29-1,TRBJ1-1,.,CSVEEAGQGAEAFF,TGCAGCGTTGAAGAGGCCGGACAGGGGGCTGAAGCTTTCTTT
.,TRBV4-1,TRBJ1-5,.,CASSHYEASNQPQHF,TGCGCCAGCAGCCATTATGAGGCCTCAAATCAGCCCCAGCATTTT
TRBD1,TRBV15,TRBJ1-2,.,CATSSRDRGLYGYTF,TGTGCCACCAGCAGTCGGGACAGGGGGCTGTATGGCTACACCTTC
.,TRBV2,TRBJ2-3,.,CASCRQGGSDTQYF,TGTGCCAGCTGTCGACAGGGAGGGTCAGATACGCAGTATTTT
.,TRBV6-6,TRBJ1-5,once,CASSYSGVARPQHF,TGTGCCAGCAGTTACTCCGGGGTCGCCCGGCCCCAGCATTTT
TRBD1,TRBV7-9,TRBJ2-6,few,CASSSRQGTSGANVLTF,TGTGCCAGCAGCTCAAGACAGGGAACCTCTGGGGCCAACGTCCTGACTTTC
.,TRBV18,TRBJ2-7,.,CASSPRPDGSYEQYF,TGTGCCAGCTCACCACGGCCCGACGGCTCCTACGAGCAGTACTTC
.,TRBV28,TRBJ1-2,.,CASSSTWGGYTF,TGTGCCAGCAGTTCGACATGGGGTGGCTACACCTTC
.,TRBV7-9,TRBJ1-1,.,CASSSPWGNTEAFF,TGTGCCAGCAGCTCCCCATGGGGGAACACTGAAGCTTTCTTT
.,TRBV5-5,TRBJ1-4,.,CASSLVPVEKLFF,TGTGCCAGCAGCTTGGTACCCGTTGAAAAACTGTTTTTT